This TCR beta chain was sequenced during a study of blood T cells in healthy people across ages. Primed by a sample-barcoded 5' primer and a J-beta primer mix, a second PCR proceeded for 7 to 11 cycles. TCRdb processed the 5' RACE reads anew with MiXCR; each CDR3 protein has one entry. The repertoire holds some 670,000 distinct CDR3 sequences, with roughly half as singletons. J gave up 8 bases and V 4 bases, and 12 bases lay outside the gene matches. Germline V gene data show CDR1 as KGHSH and CDR2 as LQKENI. This CDR3 spans 15 amino acids. Sequencing input: blood. This chain links TRBV18 with TRBJ1-2, with TRBD1 matching 8 bases. The sequence was obtained from a woman older than 75 in good health. The chain's CDR3 is CASSQGQALITGYTF. In DNA form, the CDR3 reads TGTGCCAGCTCACAGGGACAGGCTTTGATTACGGGCTACACCTTC.